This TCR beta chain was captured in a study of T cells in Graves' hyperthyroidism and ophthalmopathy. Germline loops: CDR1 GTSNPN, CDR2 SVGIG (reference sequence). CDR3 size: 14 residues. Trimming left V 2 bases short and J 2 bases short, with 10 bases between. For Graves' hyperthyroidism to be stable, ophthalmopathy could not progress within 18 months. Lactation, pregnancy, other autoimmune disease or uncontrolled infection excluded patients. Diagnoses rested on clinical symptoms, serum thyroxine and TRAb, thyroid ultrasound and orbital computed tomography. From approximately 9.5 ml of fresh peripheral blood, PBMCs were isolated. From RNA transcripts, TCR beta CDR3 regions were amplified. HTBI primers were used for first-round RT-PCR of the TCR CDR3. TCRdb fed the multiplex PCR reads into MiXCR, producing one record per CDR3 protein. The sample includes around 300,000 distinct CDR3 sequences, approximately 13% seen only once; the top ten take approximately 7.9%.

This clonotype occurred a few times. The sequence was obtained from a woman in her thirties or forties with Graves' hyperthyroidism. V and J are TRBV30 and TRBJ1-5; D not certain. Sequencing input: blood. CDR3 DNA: TGTGCCTGGAGTAGGGCCCTCGGCAATCAGCCCCAGCATTTT. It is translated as CAWSRALGNQPQHF. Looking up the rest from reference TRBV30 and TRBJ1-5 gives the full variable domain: SQTIHQWPATLVQPVGSPLSLECTVEGTSNPNLYWYRQAAGRGLQLLFYSVGIGQISSEVPQNLSASRPQDRQFILSSKKLLLSDSGFYLCAWSRALGNQPQHFGDGTRLSIL.